These 16 T cell receptor beta chains came from one sample sequenced in a study of cytomegalovirus exposure and HLA in healthy donors. PCR primers comprised 60 Vbeta and 13 Jbeta primers. Sequencing was performed with immunoSEQ multiplex PCR; in TCRdb, only in-frame clones are kept and a portion is missing. Here the sample spans about 100,000 clones, around three quarters being singletons. Sequencing was carried out using PBMCs. The receptors originated from a woman in her thirties or forties in good health and CMV-seronegative.

This clone came up once. The chain recombines TRBV18 with TRBJ1-1; possibly TRBD1 for D (5 bases). The CDR3 runs to 15 residues. Germline V CDR1 and CDR2: KGHSH, LQKENI. Trimming shortened V by 4 bases and J by 2 bases, and 14 bases separated the two germline ends. The CDR3: CASSQDRGFNTEAFF. For the CDR3, the DNA is TGTGCCAGCTCACAAGATAGGGGATTTAACACTGAAGCTTTCTTT.

The rearrangement joins TRBV5-4 to TRBJ1-1; possibly TRBD1 for D (6 bases). The CDR3 consists of 15 residues. Germline V lookup: CDR1 SGHNT, CDR2 YYREEE (reference sequence). V lost 1 base, J lost 5 bases, and 15 bases lay in between. DNA for the CDR3: TGTGCCAGCAGCTTGTGGCGGGGGGGCGAGACTGAAGCTTTCTTT. This translates into CASSLWRGGETEAFF. Using reference TRBV5-4 and TRBJ1-1 for the parts outside the CDR3, the full variable domain is ETGVTQSPTHLIKTRGQQVTLRCSSQSGHNTVSWYQQALGQGPQFIFQYYREEENGRGNFPPRFSGLQFPNYSSELNVNALELDDSALYLCASSLWRGGETEAFFGQGTRLTVV.

V is TRBV7-2 and J is TRBJ2-5; D remains ambiguous. Trimming removed 5 bases at V and 5 bases at J, with 15 bases between. This CDR3 has 14 residues. The germline V gene encodes CDR1 SGHTA and CDR2 FQGNSA. CDR3 sequence: CASSPRVNGETQYF. CDR3 nucleotides: TGTGCCAGCAGCCCTCGGGTCAACGGGGAGACCCAGTACTTC.

The rearrangement links TRBV29-1 to TRBJ2-3, with a weak D call TRBD2 (6 bases). V lost 4 bases, J lost 0 bases, and 17 bases lay in between. CDR1 and CDR2 from the germline V gene are SQVTM and ANQGSEA. The CDR3 is 16 residues long. CDR3 sequence reads: CSVAGGTLTSTDTQYF. DNA of the CDR3: TGCAGCGTTGCGGGCGGGACGCTAACTAGCACAGATACGCAGTATTTT.

A remark on this clone: Other DNA sequences within the sample encode an identical CDR3. The chain links TRBV7-2 to TRBJ2-3; TRBD2 agrees at 12 bases. The V gene's germline CDR1 is SGHTA and CDR2 FQGNSA. The CDR3 is 16 residues long. V shed 0 bases and J 5 bases; nucleotides not matched to a gene: 3. The CDR3 is CASSLAGTSGLDTQYF. The DNA for the CDR3 is TGTGCCAGCAGCTTAGCGGGGACTAGCGGGCTAGATACGCAGTATTTT.

The genes are TRBV7-2 and TRBJ2-5; 8 bases are a match to TRBD1. The last part of the DNA fits TRBJ2-7 better; the J call may be wrong. The CDR3 consists of 14 residues. Germline V lookup: CDR1 SGHTA, CDR2 FQGNSA. CDR3 DNA sequence: TGTGCCAGCAGCATGACAGGGGTTCATTACGAGCAGTACTTC. It encodes CASSMTGVHYEQYF.

V usage is TRBV7-9 and J usage is TRBJ1-1; TRBD1 matches at 7 bases. Germline CDR1 is SEHNR and CDR2 is FQNEAQ (reference sequence). This CDR3 has 15 residues. The V segment lost 1 base and the J segment 6 bases; nucleotides outside the gene matches: 8. The CDR3 loop is CASSLDAGGISEAFF. The CDR3 region has the DNA TGTGCCAGCAGCTTAGATGCAGGGGGGATTTCTGAAGCTTTCTTT.

This sequence joins TRBV18 and TRBJ1-2, with 7 bases identical to TRBD1. The trim removed 2 bases at V and 8 bases at J, leaving 11 bases unmatched. The CDR3 consists of 15 residues. Per the germline V gene, CDR1 is KGHSH and CDR2 is LQKENI. The chain's CDR3 is CASSPGTAYFEGYTF. The CDR3 DNA follows: TGTGCCAGCTCACCAGGGACAGCCTACTTCGAAGGCTACACCTTC.

The chain couples TRBV29-1 to TRBJ2-7; 7 positions agree with TRBD1. Germline trimming cut 4 bases from V and 5 bases from J; bases unmatched to any gene: 11. This CDR3 region has 14 residues. Germline V gene lookup returns CDR1 SQVTM and CDR2 ANQGSEA. The CDR3 here is CSVVDSRGSDEQYF. The CDR3 coding sequence is TGCAGCGTTGTGGATAGCAGGGGGAGCGACGAGCAGTACTTC.

This rearrangement joins TRBV5-6 to TRBJ2-1, with 8 bases fitting TRBD1. Germline loops: CDR1 SGHDT, CDR2 YYEEEE. Unmatched junction bases numbered 3, after V lost 4 bases and J lost 6 bases. The CDR3 has 13 residues. CDR3 sequence (DNA): TGTGCCAGCAGCCGGACAGGGCTCAATGAGCAGTTCTTC. The encoded protein is CASSRTGLNEQFF.

This chain uses TRBV6-5 with TRBJ1-1, with 11 nucleotides matching TRBD1. This CDR3 is built from 15 residues. The V segment lost 2 bases and the J segment 5 bases; nucleotides outside the gene matches: 4. Germline V gene data show CDR1 as MNHEY and CDR2 as SVGAGI. DNA for the CDR3: TGTGCCAGCAGTTACGGGACAGGGGGAGCGACTGAAGCTTTCTTT. Translated, it gives CASSYGTGGATEAFF.

This rearrangement joins TRBV7-6 to TRBJ2-1, with 9 bases fitting TRBD1. The CDR3 is made up of 16 amino acids. The germline CDR1 and CDR2 sequences are SGHVS and FNYEAQ. V lost 5 bases, J lost 6 bases, and 11 bases stayed unmatched. DNA for the CDR3: TGTGCCAGCAGCAGAACCGGGACAGGGAGGTTCAATGAGCAGTTCTTC. It translates to CASSRTGTGRFNEQFF.

The CDR3 nucleotides read TGTGCCAGCAGCTTAGTTCTTGGAGGAACTGAAGCTTTCTTT. Amino acid sequence: CASSLVLGGTEAFF. The chain carries TRBV7-8 and TRBJ1-1; D is ambiguous. This CDR3 contains 14 residues. Trimming cost V 1 base and J 5 bases, with 11 bases left between them. Germline CDR1 SGHVS, CDR2 FQNEAQ.

As to this clone: A read error may produce the germline difference seen at one junction end. The chain has TRBV7-9 and TRBJ1-3, with D tentatively TRBD1 (6 bases). Germline V lookup: CDR1 SEHNR, CDR2 FQNEAQ (reference sequence). The CDR3 is made up of 15 amino acids. CDR3 nucleotide sequence: TGTTCCAGCAGCTCGCTTTCAGGGGACGGAAACACCATATATTTT. Translating it yields CSSSSLSGDGNTIYF.

This chain uses TRBV1 with TRBJ2-3; TRBD2 is taken as the D call from the table, unchecked against the DNA. TRBV1 is given as a pseudogene. This CDR3 is built from 15 residues. Here the CDR3 DNA reads TGCACCAGCAGCCTGGGACTAGCGGGAACAGATACGCAGTATTTT. It yields the protein CTSSLGLAGTDTQYF.

V usage is TRBV6-5 and J usage is TRBJ2-5, with D possibly being TRBD2 (7 bases). The germline gives CDR1 MNHEY, CDR2 SVGAGI. The V end lost 6 bases, the J end lost 5 bases, and 19 bases lay between the germline ends. The CDR3 is 15 amino acids. In nucleotides, the CDR3 is TGTGCCAGCAGAACCGTGGGGGGGCGTGGGGAGACCCAGTACTTC. Encoded protein: CASRTVGGRGETQYF.